The present T cell receptor beta chain was sequenced within a study of CD8 T cells in ankylosing spondylitis. TCRdb itself ran the 5' RACE reads through MiXCR, one entry per CDR3 protein. The table has 250,000 to 350,000 distinct CDR3 sequences, less than 9.5% seen once. Trimming pared 5 bases from V and 3 bases from J, leaving 16 bases between. Germline CDR1 SGHNT, CDR2 YENEEA. The CDR3 runs to 16 residues. Study outcomes and limitations: A TCR beta motif made of about 8 highly homologous variants seemed typical of ankylosing spondylitis blood. Reactive arthritis synovial fluid and blood were previously reported to contain some motif variants. Disease-linked clones were found to be CD8+ and relatively rare in peripheral blood.

There are many counts of this clonotype. What it binds is not known. This receptor was identified in a male donor with ankylosing spondylitis. Material: blood, either unsorted or a sorted T cell fraction (not recorded which). V gene TRBV11-3 combines with J gene TRBJ2-2, with D possibly matching TRBD1 (6 bases). The CDR3 loop is CASSLRRGGDTGELFF. The CDR3 DNA is TGTGCCAGCAGCCTCCGACGAGGGGGAGACACCGGGGAGCTGTTTTTT.